Following are 13 T cell receptor beta chains from one sample sequenced in a study of T cells after yellow fever vaccination. TCRdb re-called the 5' RACE reads with MiXCR, one entry per CDR3 protein. The sample yields fewer than 350,000 distinct CDR3 sequences, around 4.5% seen once. Here the sequenced sample was PBMCs, taken 15 days after the yellow fever booster vaccination. Receptor source: a man younger than 35 who received the YFV17D yellow fever vaccine.

Ten or more counts support this clonotype. This rearrangement joins TRBV4-1 to TRBJ1-1, with D possibly TRBD1 on 6 matching bases. The CDR3 has 17 amino acids. Germline loops: CDR1 MGHRA, CDR2 YSYEKL. Trimming removed 0 bases at V and 1 base at J, with 15 bases between. CDR3 loop: CASSQEAPGGRNTEAFF. The DNA for the CDR3 is TGCGCCAGCAGCCAAGAGGCGCCCGGGGGGCGGAACACTGAAGCTTTCTTT.

The chain links TRBV6-1 to TRBJ2-1; 7 bases map to TRBD2. The CDR3 sequence is 14 residues long. Trimming removed 6 bases from V and 1 base from J; junction bases left unmatched: 3. The germline V gene encodes CDR1 MNHNS and CDR2 SASEGT. The CDR3 spells CASRPAGSYNEQFF. CDR3 nucleotide sequence: TGTGCCAGCAGGCCAGCGGGGTCCTACAATGAGCAGTTCTTC.

This clonotype was detected only a few times. This CDR3 is CASSYQQGADYGYTF. CDR3 bases: TGCGCCAGCAGCTATCAACAGGGGGCGGACTATGGCTACACCTTC. The chain employs TRBV5-1 and TRBJ1-2; 9 positions match TRBD1. This CDR3 contains 15 residues. Germline loops: CDR1 SGHRS, CDR2 YFSETQ. Unmatched junction bases numbered 6, after V lost 3 bases and J lost 3 bases. The variable domain in full, with the rest retrieved from reference TRBV5-1 and TRBJ1-2, is KAGVTQTPRYLIKTRGQQVTLSCSPISGHRSVSWYQQTPGQGLQFLFEYFSETQRNKGNFPGRFSGRQFSNSRSEMNVSTLELGDSALYLCASSYQQGADYGYTFGSGTRLTVV.

The table lists this clonotype with a few counts. The chain has TRBV18 and TRBJ2-5, with a weak D call TRBD1 (6 bases). The CDR3 spans 15 residues. Trimming shortened V by 3 bases and J by 5 bases, and 16 bases separated the two germline ends. Germline CDR1 reads KGHSH; CDR2 reads LQKENI. CDR3 nucleotide sequence: TGTGCCAGCTCACCCATGAAGGGCAGGGGTGAGACCCAGTACTTC. This encodes CASSPMKGRGETQYF.

This clonotype was seen ten or more times. Mismatch with germline at one junction end may stem from a read error. The rearrangement joins TRBV5-1 to TRBJ2-7, with a possible D match to TRBD1 (5 bases). The CDR3 runs 14 residues. Germline assignment: CDR1 SGHRS and CDR2 YFSETQ. CDR3 DNA sequence: TGTGCCAGCAGCTTAGGTCGGACATCCTACGAGCAGTACTTC. Protein: CASSLGRTSYEQYF.

This clonotype was seen repeatedly, ten times or more. This chain uses TRBV5-5 with TRBJ2-5; D gene uncertain. This CDR3 has 14 amino acids. Per the germline V gene, CDR1 is SGHKS and CDR2 is YYEKEE (reference sequence). V lost 2 bases and J lost 1, with 9 bases in between. The DNA for the CDR3 is TGTGCCAGCAGCTTTCGTGGGTCCCAAGAGACCCAGTACTTC. The encoded protein is CASSFRGSQETQYF.

This clonotype appeared many times. The rearrangement uses TRBV5-1 and TRBJ2-1; TRBD2 matches 9 bases. Germline lookup yields CDR1 SGHRS and CDR2 YFSETQ. The CDR3 runs to 17 residues. J was trimmed by 0 bases and V by 4 bases; bases with no gene match: 8. The CDR3 DNA reads as TGCGCCAGCAGCAACTCAGCGGGGGGTATCTCCTACAATGAGCAGTTCTTC. This codes for CASSNSAGGISYNEQFF.

The sample holds many counts of this clonotype. This chain joins TRBV29-1 and TRBJ1-5; no reliable D call. The germline CDR1 and CDR2 sequences are SQVTM and ANQGSEA. The CDR3 has 13 residues. This CDR3 is CGAGYYSNQPQHF. CDR3 sequence (DNA): TGCGGAGCGGGTTACTATAGCAATCAGCCCCAGCATTTT.

In its sample, this clonotype was seen a few times. The V gene is TRBV5-1, the J gene TRBJ2-3; D is unresolved. Deletions cut 2 bases from V and 2 bases from J, with 12 bases between. The CDR3 totals 15 residues. Germline assignment: CDR1 SGHRS and CDR2 YFSETQ. The CDR3 bases are TGCGCCAGCAGCTTTTATCCAGAAGTCACAGATACGCAGTATTTT. Protein: CASSFYPEVTDTQYF.

This clonotype was picked up many times. The J gene is TRBJ1-1, the V gene TRBV13; possible D gene TRBD1, 6 bases. V was clipped by 5 bases and J by 0 bases, with 13 bases between them. Looked up from germline, CDR1 is PRHDT and CDR2 is FYEKMQ (reference sequence). The CDR3 runs to 15 residues. The CDR3 nucleotides are TGTGCCAGCAGCGAATACGGGACACTGAACACTGAAGCTTTCTTT. The encoded protein is CASSEYGTLNTEAFF. The full variable domain, with the rest looked up from reference TRBV13 and TRBJ1-1, is AAGVIQSPRHLIKEKRETATLKCYPIPRHDTVYWYQQGPGQDPQFLISFYEKMQSDKGSIPDRFSAQQFSDYHSELNMSSLELGDSALYFCASSEYGTLNTEAFFGQGTRLTVV.

This clonotype was seen more than once but under ten times. The chain couples TRBV18 to TRBJ1-6, with D possibly being TRBD1 (5 bases). This CDR3 contains 16 residues. Per germline, CDR1 KGHSH and CDR2 LQKENI. The V end was cut by 3 bases, the J end by 6 bases, with 15 bases between. CDR3 sequence (DNA): TGTGCCAGCTCACCGGTGTCTAGGGGTACTAATTCACCCCTCCACTTT. This codes for CASSPVSRGTNSPLHF.

This clonotype was recorded at least ten times. This chain connects TRBV13 to TRBJ2-2; D uncertain. Trimming took 0 bases from V and 4 from J, leaving 12 bases between them. CDR1 PRHDT and CDR2 FYEKMQ come from the germline V gene (reference sequence). This CDR3 has 16 amino acids. CDR3 in DNA: TGTGCCAGCAGCTTAGGCCAAAGGCGGTCCACCGGGGAGCTGTTTTTT. This codes for CASSLGQRRSTGELFF. Full variable domain (missing parts from reference TRBV13 and TRBJ2-2): AAGVIQSPRHLIKEKRETATLKCYPIPRHDTVYWYQQGPGQDPQFLISFYEKMQSDKGSIPDRFSAQQFSDYHSELNMSSLELGDSALYFCASSLGQRRSTGELFFGEGSRLTVL.

This clonotype was found a few times. The V and J genes are TRBV6-5 and TRBJ1-3; unclear D gene. V was trimmed by 4 bases and J by 4 bases, leaving 14 bases between them. Germline V gene data show CDR1 as MNHEY and CDR2 as SVGAGI. This CDR3 has 15 amino acids. The CDR3 reads CASSSSLTYGNTIYF. The CDR3 DNA sequence: TGTGCCAGCAGTTCTAGTCTCACATACGGAAACACCATATATTTT.